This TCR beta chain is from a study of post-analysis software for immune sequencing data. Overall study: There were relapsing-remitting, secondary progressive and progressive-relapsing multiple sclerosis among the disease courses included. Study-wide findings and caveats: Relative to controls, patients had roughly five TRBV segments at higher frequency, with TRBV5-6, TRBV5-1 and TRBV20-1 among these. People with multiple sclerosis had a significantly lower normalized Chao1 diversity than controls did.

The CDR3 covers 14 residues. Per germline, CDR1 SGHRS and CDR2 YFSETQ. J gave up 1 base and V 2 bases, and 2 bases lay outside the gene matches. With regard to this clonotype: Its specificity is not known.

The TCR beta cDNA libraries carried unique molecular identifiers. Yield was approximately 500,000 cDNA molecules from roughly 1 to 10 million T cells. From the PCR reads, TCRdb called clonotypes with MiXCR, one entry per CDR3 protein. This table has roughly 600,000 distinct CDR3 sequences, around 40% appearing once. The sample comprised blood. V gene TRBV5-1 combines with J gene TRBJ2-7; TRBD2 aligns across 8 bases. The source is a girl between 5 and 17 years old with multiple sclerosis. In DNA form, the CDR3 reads TGCGCCAGCAGCTTACTAGCGGATTCCTACGAGCAGTACTTC. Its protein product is CASSLLADSYEQYF.